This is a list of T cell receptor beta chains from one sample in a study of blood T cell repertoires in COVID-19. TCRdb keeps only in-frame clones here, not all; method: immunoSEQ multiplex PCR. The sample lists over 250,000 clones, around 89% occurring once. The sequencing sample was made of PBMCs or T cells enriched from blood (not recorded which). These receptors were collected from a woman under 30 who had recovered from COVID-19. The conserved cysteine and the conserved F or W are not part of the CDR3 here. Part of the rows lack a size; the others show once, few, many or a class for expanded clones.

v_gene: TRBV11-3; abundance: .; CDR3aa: ASSPGTGRSETQY
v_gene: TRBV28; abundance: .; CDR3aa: ASRQGSSIKETQY
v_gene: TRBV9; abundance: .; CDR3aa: ASSVAVAETQY
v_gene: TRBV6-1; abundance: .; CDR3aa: ASSELAGNYEQY
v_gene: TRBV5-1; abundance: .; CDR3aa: ASSSQGAANEKLF
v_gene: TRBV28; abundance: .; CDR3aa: ASSLGGQGNSPLH
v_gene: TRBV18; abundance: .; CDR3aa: ASSPPSGTDTQY
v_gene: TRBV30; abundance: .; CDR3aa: AWRSDRGNTIY
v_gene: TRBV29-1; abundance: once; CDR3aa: SVGGTGSIRNEQF
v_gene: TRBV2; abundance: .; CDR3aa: ATTLTGAIYGYT
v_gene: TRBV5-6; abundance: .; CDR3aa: ASSEGQGQPQH
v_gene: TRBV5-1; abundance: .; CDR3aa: ASSRQGRDTEAF
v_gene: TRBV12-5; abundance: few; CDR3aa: ASGFRGTANTEAF
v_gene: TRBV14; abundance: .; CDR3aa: ASSQRAGRWDSPLH
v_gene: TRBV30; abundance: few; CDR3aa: AWRQSYGYT
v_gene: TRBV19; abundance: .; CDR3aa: ASSPRQTRAGGYT